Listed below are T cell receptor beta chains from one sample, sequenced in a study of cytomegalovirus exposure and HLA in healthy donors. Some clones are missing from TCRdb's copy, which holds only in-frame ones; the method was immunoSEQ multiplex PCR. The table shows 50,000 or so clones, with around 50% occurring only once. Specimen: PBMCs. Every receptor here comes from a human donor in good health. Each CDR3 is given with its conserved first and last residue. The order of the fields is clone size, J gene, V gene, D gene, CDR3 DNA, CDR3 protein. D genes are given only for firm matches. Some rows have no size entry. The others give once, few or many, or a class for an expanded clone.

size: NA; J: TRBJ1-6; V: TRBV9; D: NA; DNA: TGTGCCAGCAGAACTGGGAGCTCCTATAATTCACCCCTCCACTTT; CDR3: CASRTGSSYNSPLHF
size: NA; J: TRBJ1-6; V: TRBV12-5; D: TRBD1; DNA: TGTGCTAGTGGTTCAGGGGGCGCCTATAATTCACCCCTCCACTTT; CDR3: CASGSGGAYNSPLHF
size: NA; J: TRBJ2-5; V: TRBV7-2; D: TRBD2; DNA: TGTGCCAGCAGGGCAGTAGCGGGGCACCAAGAGACCCAGTACTTC; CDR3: CASRAVAGHQETQYF
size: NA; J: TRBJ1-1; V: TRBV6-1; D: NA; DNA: TGTGCCAGCAGTGTCCGGATAGCAGCTTTCTTT; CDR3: CASSVRIAAFF
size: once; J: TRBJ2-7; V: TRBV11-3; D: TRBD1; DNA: TGTGCCAGCAGCCCCGGACAGGGGGCGAGCGGGGGTTCCTACGAGCAGTACTTC; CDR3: CASSPGQGASGGSYEQYF
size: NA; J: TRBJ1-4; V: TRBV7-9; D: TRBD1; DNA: TGTGCCACCGGGGCGGCAGGGGGCGACGAAAAACTGTTTTTT; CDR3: CATGAAGGDEKLFF
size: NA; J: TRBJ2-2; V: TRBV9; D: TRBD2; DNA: TGTGCCAGCAGCCCCCTAGGACTAGCGTACACCGGGGAGCTGTTTTTT; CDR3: CASSPLGLAYTGELFF
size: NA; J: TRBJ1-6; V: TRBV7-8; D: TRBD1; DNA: TGTGCCAGCAGCTTAATGGGACAGGGGGACGGTTCACCCCTCCACTTT; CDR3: CASSLMGQGDGSPLHF
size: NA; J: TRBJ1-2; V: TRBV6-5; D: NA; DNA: TGTGCCAGCAGCCCCTCCCCCTATGGCTACACCTTC; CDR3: CASSPSPYGYTF
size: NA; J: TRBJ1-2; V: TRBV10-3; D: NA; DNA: TGTGCCATCAGTGAGTCTTCGAGACAGCTCTATGGCTACACCTTC; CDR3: CAISESSRQLYGYTF
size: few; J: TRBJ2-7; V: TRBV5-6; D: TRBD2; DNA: TGTGCCAGCAGCCGCTACGGGGGGGAGCAGTACTTC; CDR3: CASSRYGGEQYF
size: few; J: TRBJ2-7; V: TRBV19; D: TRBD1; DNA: TGTGCCAGTAGTATTCTGGGACAGGCCTCCTACGAGCAGTACTTC; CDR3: CASSILGQASYEQYF
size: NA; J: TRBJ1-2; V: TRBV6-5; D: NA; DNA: TGTGCCAGCAAATGGTCAGGGGAGAACTATGGCTACACCTTC; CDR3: CASKWSGENYGYTF
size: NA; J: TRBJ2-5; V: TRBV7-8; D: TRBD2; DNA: TGTGCCAGCAGCTTCCGAGGACTAGCGGGGGGGGAGACCCAGTACTTC; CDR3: CASSFRGLAGGETQYF